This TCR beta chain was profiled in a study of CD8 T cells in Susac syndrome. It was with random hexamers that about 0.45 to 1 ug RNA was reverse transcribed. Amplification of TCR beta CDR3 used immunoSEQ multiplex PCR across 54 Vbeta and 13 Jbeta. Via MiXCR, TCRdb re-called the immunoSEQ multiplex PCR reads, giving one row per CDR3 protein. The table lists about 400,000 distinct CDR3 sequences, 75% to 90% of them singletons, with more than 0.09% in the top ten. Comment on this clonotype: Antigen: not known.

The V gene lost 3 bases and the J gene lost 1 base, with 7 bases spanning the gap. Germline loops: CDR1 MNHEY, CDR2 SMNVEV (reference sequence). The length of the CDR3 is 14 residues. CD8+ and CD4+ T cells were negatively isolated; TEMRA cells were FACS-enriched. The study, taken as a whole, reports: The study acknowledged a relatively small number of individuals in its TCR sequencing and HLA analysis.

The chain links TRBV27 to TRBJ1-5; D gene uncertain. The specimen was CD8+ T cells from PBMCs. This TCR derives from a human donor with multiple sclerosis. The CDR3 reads CASSFGLSNQPQHF. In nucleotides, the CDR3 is TGTGCCAGCAGTTTCGGACTAAGCAATCAGCCCCAGCATTTT.